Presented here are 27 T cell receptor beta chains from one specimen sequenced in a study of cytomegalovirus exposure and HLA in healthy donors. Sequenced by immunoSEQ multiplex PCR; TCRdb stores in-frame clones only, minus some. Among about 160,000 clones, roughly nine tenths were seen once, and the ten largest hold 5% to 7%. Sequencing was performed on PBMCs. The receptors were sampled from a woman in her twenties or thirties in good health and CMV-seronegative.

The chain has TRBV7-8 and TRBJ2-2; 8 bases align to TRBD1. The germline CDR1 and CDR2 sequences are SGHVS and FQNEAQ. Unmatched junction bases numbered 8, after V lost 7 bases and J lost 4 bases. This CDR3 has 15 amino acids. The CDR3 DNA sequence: TGTGCCAGCACCACTCAGACAGGGGTCACCGGGGAGCTGTTTTTT. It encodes CASTTQTGVTGELFF. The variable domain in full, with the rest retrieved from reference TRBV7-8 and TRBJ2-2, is GAGVSQSPRYKVAKRGQDVALRCDPISGHVSLFWYQQALGQGPEFLTYFQNEAQLDKSGLPSDRFFAERPEGSVSTLKIQRTQQEDSAVYLCASTTQTGVTGELFFGEGSRLTVL.

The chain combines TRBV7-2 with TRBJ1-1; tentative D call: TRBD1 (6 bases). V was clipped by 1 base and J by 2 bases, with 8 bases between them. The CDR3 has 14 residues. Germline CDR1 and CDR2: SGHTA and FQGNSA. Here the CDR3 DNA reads TGTGCCAGCAGCTTAGGGGGGCTAAACACTGAAGCTTTCTTT. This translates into CASSLGGLNTEAFF.

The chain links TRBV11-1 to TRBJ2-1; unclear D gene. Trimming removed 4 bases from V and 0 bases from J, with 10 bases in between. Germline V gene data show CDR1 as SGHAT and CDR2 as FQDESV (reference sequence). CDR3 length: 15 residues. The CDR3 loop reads CASSSSASSYNEQFF. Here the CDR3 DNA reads TGTGCCAGCAGCTCCAGCGCTAGCTCCTACAATGAGCAGTTCTTC.

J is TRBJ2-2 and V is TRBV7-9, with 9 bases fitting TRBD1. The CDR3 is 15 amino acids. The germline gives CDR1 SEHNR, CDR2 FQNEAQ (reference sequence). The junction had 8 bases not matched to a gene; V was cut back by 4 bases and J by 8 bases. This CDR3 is CASSSTGGLGGELFF. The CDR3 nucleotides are TGTGCCAGCAGCTCTACAGGGGGCCTAGGAGGGGAGCTGTTTTTT.

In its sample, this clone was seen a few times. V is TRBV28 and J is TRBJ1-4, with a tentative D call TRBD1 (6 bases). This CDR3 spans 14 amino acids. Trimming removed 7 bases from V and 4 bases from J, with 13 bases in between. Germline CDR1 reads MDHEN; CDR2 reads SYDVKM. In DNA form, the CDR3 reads TGTGCCAGCAAACACAGGGCGAGTAATGAAAAACTGTTTTTT. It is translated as CASKHRASNEKLFF.

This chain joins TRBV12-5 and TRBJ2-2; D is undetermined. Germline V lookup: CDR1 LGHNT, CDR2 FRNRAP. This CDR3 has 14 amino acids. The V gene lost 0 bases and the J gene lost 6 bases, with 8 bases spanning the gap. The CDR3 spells CASGLVRSPGELFF. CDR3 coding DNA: TGTGCTAGTGGTTTGGTACGGTCCCCCGGGGAGCTGTTTTTT.

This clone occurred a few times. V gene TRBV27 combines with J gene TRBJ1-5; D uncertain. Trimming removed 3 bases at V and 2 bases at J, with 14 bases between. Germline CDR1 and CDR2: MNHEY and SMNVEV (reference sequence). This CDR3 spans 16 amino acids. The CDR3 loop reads CASSLPWGGGNQPQHF. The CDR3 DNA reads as TGTGCCAGCAGTTTGCCGTGGGGTGGAGGCAATCAGCCCCAGCATTTT.

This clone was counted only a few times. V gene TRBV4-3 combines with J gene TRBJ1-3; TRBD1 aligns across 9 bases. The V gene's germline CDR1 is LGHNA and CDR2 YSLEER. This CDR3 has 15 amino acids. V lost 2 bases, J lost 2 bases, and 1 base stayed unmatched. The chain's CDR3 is CASSQNRGPGNTIYF. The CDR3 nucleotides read TGCGCCAGCAGCCAAAACAGGGGGCCTGGAAACACCATATATTTT.

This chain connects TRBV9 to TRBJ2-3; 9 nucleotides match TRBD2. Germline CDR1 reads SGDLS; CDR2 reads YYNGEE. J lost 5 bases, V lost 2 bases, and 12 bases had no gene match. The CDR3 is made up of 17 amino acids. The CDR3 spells CASSVEGASGTGDTQYF. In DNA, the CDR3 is TGTGCCAGCAGCGTTGAAGGAGCTAGCGGGACTGGAGATACGCAGTATTTT.

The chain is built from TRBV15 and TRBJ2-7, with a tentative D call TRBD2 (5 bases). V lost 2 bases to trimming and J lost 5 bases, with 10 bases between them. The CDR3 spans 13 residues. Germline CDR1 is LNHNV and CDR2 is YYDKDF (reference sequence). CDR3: CATSRLLEHEQYF. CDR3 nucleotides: TGTGCCACCAGCAGATTACTAGAGCACGAGCAGTACTTC.

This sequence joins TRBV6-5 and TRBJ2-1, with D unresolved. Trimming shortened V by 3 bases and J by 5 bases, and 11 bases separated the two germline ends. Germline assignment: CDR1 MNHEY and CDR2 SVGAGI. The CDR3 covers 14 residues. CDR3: CASSYPGPDNEQFF. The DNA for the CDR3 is TGTGCCAGCAGTTATCCCGGGCCAGACAATGAGCAGTTCTTC.

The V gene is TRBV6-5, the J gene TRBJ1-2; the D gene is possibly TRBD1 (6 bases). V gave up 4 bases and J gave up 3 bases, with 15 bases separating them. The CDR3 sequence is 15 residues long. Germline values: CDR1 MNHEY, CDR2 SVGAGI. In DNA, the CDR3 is TGTGCCAGCAGTTTCGATGGGGGCGGCGACTATGGCTACACCTTC. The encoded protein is CASSFDGGGDYGYTF.

The CDR3 here is CASRGGLTEAFF. CDR3 coding DNA: TGTGCCAGCAGGGGGGGGCTCACTGAAGCTTTCTTT. The chain joins TRBV28 to TRBJ1-1, with TRBD1 as a possible D gene (6 bases). Germline CDR1 and CDR2: MDHEN and SYDVKM. The CDR3 has 12 residues. Between the trimmed V and J ends, which lost 6 bases and 4 bases, there was a span of 9 bases. The whole variable domain, remainder taken from reference TRBV28 and TRBJ1-1, is DVKVTQSSRYLVKRTGEKVFLECVQDMDHENMFWYRQDPGLGLRLIYFSYDVKMKEKGDIPEGYSVSREKKERFSLILESASTNQTSMYLCASRGGLTEAFFGQGTRLTVV.

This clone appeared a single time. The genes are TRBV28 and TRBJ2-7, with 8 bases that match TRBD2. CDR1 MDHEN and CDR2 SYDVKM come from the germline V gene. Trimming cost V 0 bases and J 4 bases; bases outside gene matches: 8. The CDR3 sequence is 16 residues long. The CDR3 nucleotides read TGTGCCAGCAGTTTATGGGCCAGCGGGAGTAGGTACGAGCAGTACTTC. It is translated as CASSLWASGSRYEQYF. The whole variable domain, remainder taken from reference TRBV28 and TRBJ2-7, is DVKVTQSSRYLVKRTGEKVFLECVQDMDHENMFWYRQDPGLGLRLIYFSYDVKMKEKGDIPEGYSVSREKKERFSLILESASTNQTSMYLCASSLWASGSRYEQYFGPGTRLTVT.

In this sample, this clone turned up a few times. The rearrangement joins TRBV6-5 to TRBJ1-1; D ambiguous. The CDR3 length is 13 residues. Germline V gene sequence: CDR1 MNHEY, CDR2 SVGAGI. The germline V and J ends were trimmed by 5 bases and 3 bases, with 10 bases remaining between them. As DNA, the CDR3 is TGTGCCAGCAGTACGACGGATTACACTGAAGCTTTCTTT. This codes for CASSTTDYTEAFF.

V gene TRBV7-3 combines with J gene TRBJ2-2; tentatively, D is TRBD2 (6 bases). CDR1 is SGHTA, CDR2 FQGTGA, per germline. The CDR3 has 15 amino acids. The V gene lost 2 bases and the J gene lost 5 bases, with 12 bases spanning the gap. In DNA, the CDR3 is TGTGCCAGCAGCTTATTCGGGAGTGGGACCGGGGAGCTGTTTTTT. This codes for CASSLFGSGTGELFF.

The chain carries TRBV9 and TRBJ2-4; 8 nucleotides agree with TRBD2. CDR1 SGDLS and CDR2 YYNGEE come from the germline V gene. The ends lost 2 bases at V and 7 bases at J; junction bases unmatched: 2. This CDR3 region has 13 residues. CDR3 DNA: TGTGCCAGCAGCGTCGGGGGGGGGAACATTCAGTACTTC. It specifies CASSVGGGNIQYF. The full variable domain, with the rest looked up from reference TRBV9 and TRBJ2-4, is DSGVTQTPKHLITATGQRVTLRCSPRSGDLSVYWYQQSLDQGLQFLIQYYNGEERAKGNILERFSAQQFPDLHSELNLSSLELGDSALYFCASSVGGGNIQYFGAGTRLSVL.

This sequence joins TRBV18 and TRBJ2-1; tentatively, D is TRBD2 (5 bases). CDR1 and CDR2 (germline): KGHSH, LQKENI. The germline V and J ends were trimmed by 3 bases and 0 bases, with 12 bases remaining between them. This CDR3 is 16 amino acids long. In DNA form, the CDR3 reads TGTGCCAGCTCACCCCAGGAGGCGAGCTCCTACAATGAGCAGTTCTTC. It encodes CASSPQEASSYNEQFF.

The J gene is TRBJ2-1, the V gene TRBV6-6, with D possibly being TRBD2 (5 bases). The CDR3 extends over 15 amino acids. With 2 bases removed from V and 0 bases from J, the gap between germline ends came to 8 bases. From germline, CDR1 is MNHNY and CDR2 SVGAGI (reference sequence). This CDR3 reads CASSYRESSYNEQFF. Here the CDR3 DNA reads TGTGCCAGCAGTTACAGGGAGAGCTCCTACAATGAGCAGTTCTTC.

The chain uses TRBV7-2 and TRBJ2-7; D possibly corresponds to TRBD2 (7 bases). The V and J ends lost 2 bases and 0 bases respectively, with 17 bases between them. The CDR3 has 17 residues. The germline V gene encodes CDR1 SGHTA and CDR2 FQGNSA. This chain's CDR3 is CASSLNKGGALSYEQYF. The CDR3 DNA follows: TGTGCCAGCAGCTTAAATAAGGGGGGGGCCCTCTCCTACGAGCAGTACTTC.

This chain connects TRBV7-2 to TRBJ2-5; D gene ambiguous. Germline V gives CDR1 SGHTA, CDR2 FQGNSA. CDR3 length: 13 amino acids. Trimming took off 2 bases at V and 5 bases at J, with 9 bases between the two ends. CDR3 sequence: CASSLRVFETQYF. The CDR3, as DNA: TGTGCCAGCAGCTTAAGGGTTTTCGAGACCCAGTACTTC.

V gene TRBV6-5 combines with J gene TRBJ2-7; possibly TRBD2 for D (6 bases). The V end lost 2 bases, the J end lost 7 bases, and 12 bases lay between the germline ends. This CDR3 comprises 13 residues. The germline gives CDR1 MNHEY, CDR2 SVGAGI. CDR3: CASSYDGGEEQYF. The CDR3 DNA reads TGTGCCAGCAGTTACGATGGAGGGGAAGAGCAGTACTTC.

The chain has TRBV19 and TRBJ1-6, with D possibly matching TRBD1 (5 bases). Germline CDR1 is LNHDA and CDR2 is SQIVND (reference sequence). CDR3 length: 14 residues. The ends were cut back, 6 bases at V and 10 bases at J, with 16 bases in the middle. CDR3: CASRYGGDGSPLHF. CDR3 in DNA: TGTGCCAGTAGGTACGGAGGGGACGGATCACCCCTCCACTTT.

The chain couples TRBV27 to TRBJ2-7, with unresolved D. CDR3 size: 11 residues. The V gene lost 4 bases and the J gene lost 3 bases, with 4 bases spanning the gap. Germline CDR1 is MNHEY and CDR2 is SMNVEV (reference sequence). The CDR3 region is CASSSFYEQYF. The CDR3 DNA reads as TGTGCCAGCAGTTCATTCTACGAGCAGTACTTC.

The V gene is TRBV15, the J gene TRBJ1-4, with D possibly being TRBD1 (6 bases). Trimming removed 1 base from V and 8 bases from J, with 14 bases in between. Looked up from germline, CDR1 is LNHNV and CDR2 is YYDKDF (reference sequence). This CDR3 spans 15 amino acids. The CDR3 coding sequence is TGTGCCACCAGCAGAGGCGGGGGGGCTCAGGAAAAACTGTTTTTT. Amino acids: CATSRGGGAQEKLFF.

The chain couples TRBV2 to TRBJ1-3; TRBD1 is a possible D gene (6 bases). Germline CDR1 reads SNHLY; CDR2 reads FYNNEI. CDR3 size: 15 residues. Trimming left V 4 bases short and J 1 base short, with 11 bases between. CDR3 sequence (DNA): TGTGCCAGCAGTGGGGGCAGGGGATCTGGAAACACCATATATTTT. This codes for CASSGGRGSGNTIYF.

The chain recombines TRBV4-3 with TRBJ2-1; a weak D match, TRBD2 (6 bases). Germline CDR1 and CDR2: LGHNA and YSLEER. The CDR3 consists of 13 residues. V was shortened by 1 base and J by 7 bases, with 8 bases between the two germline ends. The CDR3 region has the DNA TGCGCCAGCAGCCAAGTTGCGGGAAATGAGCAGTTCTTC. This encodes CASSQVAGNEQFF.